Each of the 5 T cell receptor beta chains below was sequenced from the same sample in a study of blood T cell repertoires in COVID-19. Sequenced by immunoSEQ multiplex PCR; TCRdb stores in-frame clones only, minus some. The table has under 400,000 clones, around nine tenths seen once. The sample taken for sequencing was PBMCs or T cells enriched from blood (not recorded which). The source is a woman aged 25-40 years who had been exposed to COVID-19.

There are a few counts of this clone. This chain links TRBV6-5 with TRBJ1-2; TRBD1 is a possible D gene (6 bases). Deletions cut 1 base from V and 10 bases from J, with 19 bases between. Germline-derived CDR1 and CDR2 are MNHEY and SVGAGI. The CDR3 covers 15 residues. CDR3 bases: TGTGCCAGCAGTTACTTTAACAGGGCAGGGAGAGACTACACCTTC. Protein: CASSYFNRAGRDYTF.

The V gene is TRBV28, the J gene TRBJ2-1, with TRBD1 identical over 8 bases. The CDR3 contains 16 residues. Germline V gene data show CDR1 as MDHEN and CDR2 as SYDVKM. The ends lost 6 bases at V and 2 bases at J; junction bases unmatched: 9. The CDR3 sequence is CASSSPPGQAYNEQFF. Here the CDR3 DNA reads TGTGCCAGCAGCTCACCTCCGGGACAGGCCTACAATGAGCAGTTCTTC.

The chain joins TRBV2 to TRBJ1-1; D not resolved. With 8 bases removed from V and 0 bases from J, the gap between germline ends came to 4 bases. Per the germline V gene, CDR1 is SNHLY and CDR2 is FYNNEI. The CDR3 has 11 residues. DNA for the CDR3: TGTGCCAGCTCAATGAACACTGAAGCTTTCTTT. Encoded protein: CASSMNTEAFF.

The rearrangement links TRBV7-6 to TRBJ1-1; 8 bases are a match to TRBD1. V was pared by 5 bases and J by 4 bases, with 9 bases of the junction left unmatched. In germline, CDR1 is SGHVS, CDR2 FNYEAQ. This CDR3 has 15 amino acids. The DNA of the CDR3 is TGTGCCAGCAGCACCCTATACAGGGGGAGCACTGAAGCTTTCTTT. Translated, it gives CASSTLYRGSTEAFF.

The chain couples TRBV20-1 to TRBJ2-3; D might be TRBD2 (5 bases). Germline CDR1 and CDR2: DFQATT and SNEGSKA (reference sequence). The CDR3 runs 11 residues. The chain's CDR3 is CSLLRGNTQYF. The DNA of the CDR3 is TGCAGCCTTCTCCGGGGAAATACGCAGTATTTT.